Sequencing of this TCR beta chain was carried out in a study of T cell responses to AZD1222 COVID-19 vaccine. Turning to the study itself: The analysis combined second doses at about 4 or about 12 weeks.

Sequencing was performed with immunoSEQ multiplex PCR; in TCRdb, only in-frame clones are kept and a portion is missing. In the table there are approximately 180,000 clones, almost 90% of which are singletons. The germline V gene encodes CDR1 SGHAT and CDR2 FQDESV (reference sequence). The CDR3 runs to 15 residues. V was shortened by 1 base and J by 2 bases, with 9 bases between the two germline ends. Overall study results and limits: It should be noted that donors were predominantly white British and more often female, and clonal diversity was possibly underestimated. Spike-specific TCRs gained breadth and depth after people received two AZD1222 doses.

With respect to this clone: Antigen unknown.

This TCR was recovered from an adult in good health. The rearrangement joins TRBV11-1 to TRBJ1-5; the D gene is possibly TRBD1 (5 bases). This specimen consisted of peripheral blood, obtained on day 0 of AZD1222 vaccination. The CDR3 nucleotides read TGTGCCAGCAGCTTAGACGGGGGTGGCAATCAGCCCCAGCATTTT. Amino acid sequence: CASSLDGGGNQPQHF. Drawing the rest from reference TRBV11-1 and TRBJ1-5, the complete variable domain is EAEVAQSPRYKITEKSQAVAFWCDPISGHATLYWYRQILGQGPELLVQFQDESVVDDSQLPKDRFSAERLKGVDSTLKIQPAELGDSAMYLCASSLDGGGNQPQHFGDGTRLSIL.